This section outlines one T cell receptor beta chain sequence together with its context. This entry belongs to a study of T cell changes during pregnancy in multiple sclerosis. This CDR3 region has 20 residues. V shed 5 bases, J shed 1 base, and the junction held 23 bases outside the gene matches. The germline V gene encodes CDR1 MDHEN and CDR2 SYDVKM. Some clones are missing from TCRdb's copy, which holds only in-frame ones; the method was immunoSEQ multiplex PCR. The repertoire holds some 44,000 clones, with about nine tenths as singletons. The receptor's source is a female donor with multiple sclerosis, enrolled in a pregnancy study. The V call is TRBV28, the J call TRBJ2-7, with TRBD1 matching 7 bases. The sequencing used CD4+ T cells from peripheral blood mononuclear cells, collected in the second trimester of pregnancy. Here the CDR3 DNA reads TGTGCCAGCAGTCTATCGTTTTCTGACACCGGGACAGCCGATTCCTACGAGCAGTACTTC. Its protein is CASSLSFSDTGTADSYEQYF.